The rows below give T cell receptor beta chains drawn from one sample of a study of blood T cell repertoires in COVID-19. Repertoires were generated with immunoSEQ multiplex PCR, while TCRdb's copy carries only in-frame clones and drops some. Here the sample spans about 75,000 clones, approximately 80% being singletons. The sequenced material came from peripheral blood. These TCRs come from a woman between 45 and 65 years old with acute or convalescent COVID-19. Both conserved end residues are part of each CDR3. Each record gives: CDR3 DNA, CDR3 protein, V gene, J gene, D gene, clone size. The D gene is left open where the match is weak. Rows may omit the clone size; those that give it use once, few, many or a size class.

cdr3_nt: TGTGCCAGCAGCCGCCTCTCGGGGCTAGCGGGAGCAAGCGACAATGAGCAGTTCTTC
cdr3_aa: CASSRLSGLAGASDNEQFF
v_call: TRBV4-2
j_call: TRBJ2-1
d_call: TRBD2
clone_size: NA

cdr3_nt: TGTGCCAGCAGTTCTAGCGGGGCGAAAAACATTCAGTACTTC
cdr3_aa: CASSSSGAKNIQYF
v_call: TRBV6-2/TRBV6-3
j_call: TRBJ2-4
d_call: TRBD2
clone_size: NA

cdr3_nt: TGTGCCAGTAGTATGGGGGGAAGGTTCCCCTCCTACGAGCAGTACTTC
cdr3_aa: CASSMGGRFPSYEQYF
v_call: TRBV19
j_call: TRBJ2-7
d_call: NA
clone_size: NA

cdr3_nt: TGCGCCAGCAGCTTGGAGCTGGGCAGGGTGTACTACGAGCAGTACTTC
cdr3_aa: CASSLELGRVYYEQYF
v_call: TRBV5-1
j_call: TRBJ2-7
d_call: NA
clone_size: once

cdr3_nt: TGTGCCAGCAGTCCGGGCCTGCGCGGGAACGAGCAGTACTTC
cdr3_aa: CASSPGLRGNEQYF
v_call: TRBV2
j_call: TRBJ2-7
d_call: NA
clone_size: NA

cdr3_nt: TGTGCCAGCAGCTTGTCTCGTCGAAAACTGTTTTTT
cdr3_aa: CASSLSRRKLFF
v_call: TRBV5-8
j_call: TRBJ1-4
d_call: NA
clone_size: NA

cdr3_nt: TGTGCCAGCAGCCAAGAAGACAGTCCCAATCAGCCCCAGCATTTT
cdr3_aa: CASSQEDSPNQPQHF
v_call: TRBV3-1/TRBV3-2
j_call: TRBJ1-5
d_call: NA
clone_size: NA

cdr3_nt: TGTGCCAGCAGTGAAGGTATCGGTAAGGAGGCGCGGCAATGGCCCCAGCATTTT
cdr3_aa: CASSEGIGKEARQWPQHF
v_call: TRBV2
j_call: TRBJ1-5
d_call: NA
clone_size: NA

cdr3_nt: TGTGCCAGCAGTCATTTATCAGGATACACTGAAGCTTTCTTT
cdr3_aa: CASSHLSGYTEAFF
v_call: TRBV7-9
j_call: TRBJ1-1
d_call: NA
clone_size: few

cdr3_nt: TGTGCCACCAGCAAAGAGCGGGGGCTATACAATGAGCAGTTCTTC
cdr3_aa: CATSKERGLYNEQFF
v_call: TRBV15
j_call: TRBJ2-1
d_call: TRBD2
clone_size: NA

cdr3_nt: TGTGCCAGCAGCTTAATACAGGGACCCAACTATGGCTACACCTTC
cdr3_aa: CASSLIQGPNYGYTF
v_call: TRBV5-4
j_call: TRBJ1-2
d_call: NA
clone_size: once

cdr3_nt: TGCGCCAGCAGCACGCACGTCGGCAATGAGCAGTTCTTC
cdr3_aa: CASSTHVGNEQFF
v_call: TRBV5-1
j_call: TRBJ2-1
d_call: NA
clone_size: NA

cdr3_nt: TGTGCCAGCAGTTTATCATATCGGCAGGGGCCGTTCTTC
cdr3_aa: CASSLSYRQGPFF
v_call: TRBV27
j_call: TRBJ2-1
d_call: NA
clone_size: once

cdr3_nt: TGTGCCAGTACCCTGCAGGGGGCGAATTACAATGAGCAGTTCTTC
cdr3_aa: CASTLQGANYNEQFF
v_call: TRBV19
j_call: TRBJ2-1
d_call: TRBD1
clone_size: NA